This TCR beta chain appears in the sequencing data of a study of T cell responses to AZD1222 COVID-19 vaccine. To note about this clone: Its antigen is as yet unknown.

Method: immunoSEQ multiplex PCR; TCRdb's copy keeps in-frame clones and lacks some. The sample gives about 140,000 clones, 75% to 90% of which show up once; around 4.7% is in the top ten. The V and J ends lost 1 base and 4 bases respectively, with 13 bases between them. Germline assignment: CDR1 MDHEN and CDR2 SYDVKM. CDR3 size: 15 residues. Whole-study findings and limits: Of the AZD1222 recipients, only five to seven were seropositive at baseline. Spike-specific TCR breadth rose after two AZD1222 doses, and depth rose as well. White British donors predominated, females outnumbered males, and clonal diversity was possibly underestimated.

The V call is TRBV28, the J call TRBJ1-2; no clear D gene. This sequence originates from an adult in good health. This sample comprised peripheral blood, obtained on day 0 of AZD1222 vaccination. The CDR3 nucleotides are TGTGCCAGCAGTTTATTCCCTGGATCGACCTATGGCTACACCTTC. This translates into CASSLFPGSTYGYTF.